These 4 T cell receptor beta chains originate from one sample sequenced in a study of response to subunit inactivated influenza vaccine. TCRdb used MiXCR to reprocess the RT-PCR reads, holding one entry per CDR3 protein. The sample lists approximately 680,000 distinct CDR3 sequences, approximately 15% occurring once. This sample comprised PBMCs from blood, obtained about 13 days after vaccination. The origin of the receptors is a man between 50 and 59 years old who received an inactivated influenza vaccine.

This clonotype appeared a few times. The gene calls are TRBV3-1 and TRBJ1-5; the D gene is possibly TRBD1 (5 bases). Trimming took 3 bases from V and 0 from J, leaving 9 bases between them. The V gene's germline CDR1 is LGHDT and CDR2 YNNKEL (reference sequence). This CDR3 has 15 residues. For the CDR3, the DNA is TGTGCCAGCAGCCAGGGGGGTTATAGCAATCAGCCCCAGCATTTT. Translating it yields CASSQGGYSNQPQHF.

This clonotype has only a few counts. J is TRBJ2-5 and V is TRBV5-4; D ambiguous. V was pared by 4 bases and J by 2 bases, with 9 bases between. Germline lookup yields CDR1 SGHNT and CDR2 YYREEE (reference sequence). The length of the CDR3 is 13 residues. The CDR3 region is CASSPFEQETQYF. The CDR3 DNA follows: TGTGCCAGCAGCCCCTTCGAGCAAGAGACCCAGTACTTC.

The count of this clonotype is one. The chain combines TRBV11-1 with TRBJ2-3; a weak D match, TRBD2 (7 bases). The V gene lost 2 bases and the J gene lost 0 bases, with 21 bases spanning the gap. Germline V gives CDR1 SGHAT, CDR2 FQDESV (reference sequence). The CDR3 consists of 19 residues. CDR3 nucleotides: TGTGCCAGCAGCTTAAGTGGTGTCGGGGGGCCATCTAGCACAGATACGCAGTATTTT. This encodes CASSLSGVGGPSSTDTQYF.

The J gene is TRBJ2-3, the V gene TRBV7-7; 11 bases match TRBD2. The V gene's germline CDR1 is SSHAT and CDR2 FNYEAQ (reference sequence). This CDR3 is built from 15 residues. Losses at the gene ends were 5 bases for V and 1 base for J; bases not matched to a gene: 2. Here the CDR3 DNA reads TGTGCCAGCAGCGCGACTAGCGGGGGCACAGATACGCAGTATTTT. Protein: CASSATSGGTDTQYF. Variable domain in full (rest from reference TRBV7-7 and TRBJ2-3): GAGVSQSPRYKVTKRGQDVTLRCDPISSHATLYWYQQALGQGPEFLTYFNYEAQPDKSGLPSDRFSAERPEGSISTLTIQRTEQRDSAMYRCASSATSGGTDTQYFGPGTRLTVL.